Listed here is a single T cell receptor (beta chain). Germline CDR1 and CDR2: LNHDA and SQIVND (reference sequence). J was trimmed by 0 bases and V by 5 bases; bases with no gene match: 7. This CDR3 is 17 amino acids long. The assay ran at deep level. Each PCR replicate run on unsorted PBMC took in approximately 270 ng DNA, 25,000 to 30,000 T cell genomes. Sequencing was performed with immunoSEQ multiplex PCR; in TCRdb, only in-frame clones are kept and a portion is missing. The sample contains some 500,000 clones, 79% of which appear only once. The sample is drawn from a study of shared clonotypes between healthy human individuals.

This clonotype was obtained from a middle-aged woman in good health. Some clones in this sample may be carry-over from other donors' samples. Source material: PBMCs. The chain uses TRBV19 and TRBJ1-5; 10 bases fit TRBD1. The CDR3 nucleotides read TGTGCCAGTAGTCGGGACAGGGGTAGAGGTAGCAATCAGCCCCAGCATTTT. As protein: CASSRDRGRGSNQPQHF.